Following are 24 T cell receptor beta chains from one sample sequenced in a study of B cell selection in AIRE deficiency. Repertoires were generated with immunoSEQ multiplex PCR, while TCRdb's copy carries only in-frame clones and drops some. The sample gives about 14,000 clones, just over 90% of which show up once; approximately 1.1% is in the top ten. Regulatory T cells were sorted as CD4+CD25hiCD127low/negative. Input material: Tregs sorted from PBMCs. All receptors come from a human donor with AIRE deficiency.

The CDR3 here is CATRAGTSGSYEQFF. In DNA, the CDR3 is TGTGCCACAAGAGCCGGGACTAGCGGGAGCTATGAGCAGTTCTTC. This rearrangement joins TRBV10-3 to TRBJ2-1, with TRBD2 matching 14 bases. V shed 10 bases, J shed 8 bases, and the junction held 10 bases outside the gene matches. In germline, CDR1 is ENHRY, CDR2 SYGVKD. CDR3 length: 15 residues.

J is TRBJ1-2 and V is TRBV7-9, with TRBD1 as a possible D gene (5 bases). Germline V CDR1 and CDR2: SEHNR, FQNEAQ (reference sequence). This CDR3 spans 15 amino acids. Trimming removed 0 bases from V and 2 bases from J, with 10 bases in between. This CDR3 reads CASSLAGLSNYGYTF. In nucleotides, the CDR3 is TGTGCCAGCAGCTTAGCGGGACTTTCGAACTATGGCTACACCTTC.

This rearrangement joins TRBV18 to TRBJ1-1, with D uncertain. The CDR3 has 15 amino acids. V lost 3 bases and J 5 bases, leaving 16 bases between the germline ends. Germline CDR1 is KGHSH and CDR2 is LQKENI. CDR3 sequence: CASSPLGGEVTEAFF. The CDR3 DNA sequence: TGTGCCAGCTCACCTTTAGGCGGCGAGGTGACTGAAGCTTTCTTT.

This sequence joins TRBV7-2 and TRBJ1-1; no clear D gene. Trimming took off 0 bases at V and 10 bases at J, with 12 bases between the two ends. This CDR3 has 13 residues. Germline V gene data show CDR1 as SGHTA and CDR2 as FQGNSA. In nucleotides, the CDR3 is TGTGCCAGCAGCTTAGCCCCAAGGATCGGAGCTTTCTTT. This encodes CASSLAPRIGAFF.

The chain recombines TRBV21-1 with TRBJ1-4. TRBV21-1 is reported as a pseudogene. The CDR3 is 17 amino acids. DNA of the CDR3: TGTGCCAGCAGTGCCAGGTTAGCCAAGGTGCATAATGAAAAACTGTTTTTT. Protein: CASSARLAKVHNEKLFF.

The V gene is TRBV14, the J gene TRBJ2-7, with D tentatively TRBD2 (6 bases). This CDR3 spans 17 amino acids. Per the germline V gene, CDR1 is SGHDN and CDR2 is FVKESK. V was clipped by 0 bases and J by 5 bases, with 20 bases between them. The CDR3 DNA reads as TGTGCCAGCAGCCAAGATAAGCGGGTACGGAGGGTTGACGAGCAGTACTTC. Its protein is CASSQDKRVRRVDEQYF.

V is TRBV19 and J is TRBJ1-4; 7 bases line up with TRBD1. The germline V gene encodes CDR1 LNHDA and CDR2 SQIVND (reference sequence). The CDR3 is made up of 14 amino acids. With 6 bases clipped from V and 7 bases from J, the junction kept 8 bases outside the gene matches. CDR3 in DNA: TGTGCCAGTAGAAGGGACAGAGTAGCTGAAAAACTGTTTTTT. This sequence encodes CASRRDRVAEKLFF.

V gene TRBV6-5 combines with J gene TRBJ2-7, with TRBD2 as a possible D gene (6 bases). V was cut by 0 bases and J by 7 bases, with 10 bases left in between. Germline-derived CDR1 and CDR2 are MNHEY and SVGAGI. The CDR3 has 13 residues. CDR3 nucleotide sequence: TGTGCCAGCAGTTACTCAATAGGACTAGAGCAGTACTTC. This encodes CASSYSIGLEQYF.

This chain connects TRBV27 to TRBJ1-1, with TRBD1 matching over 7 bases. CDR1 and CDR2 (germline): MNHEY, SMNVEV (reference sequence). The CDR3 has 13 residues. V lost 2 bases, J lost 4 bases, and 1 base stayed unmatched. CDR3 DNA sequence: TGTGCCAGCAGTTTAACAGGGGCCACTGAAGCTTTCTTT. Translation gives CASSLTGATEAFF.

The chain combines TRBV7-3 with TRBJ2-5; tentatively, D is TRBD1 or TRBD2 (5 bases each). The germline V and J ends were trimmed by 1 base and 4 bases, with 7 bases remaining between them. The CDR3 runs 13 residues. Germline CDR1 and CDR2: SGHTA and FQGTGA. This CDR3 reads CASSLSGGETQYF. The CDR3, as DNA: TGTGCCAGCAGCTTAAGTGGGGGAGAGACCCAGTACTTC.

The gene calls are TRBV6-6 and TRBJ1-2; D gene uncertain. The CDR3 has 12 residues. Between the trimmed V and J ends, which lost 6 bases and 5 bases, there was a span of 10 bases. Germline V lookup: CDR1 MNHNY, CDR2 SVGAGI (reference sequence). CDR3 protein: CASSNGIYGYTF. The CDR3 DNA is TGTGCCAGCAGCAACGGCATTTATGGCTACACCTTC.

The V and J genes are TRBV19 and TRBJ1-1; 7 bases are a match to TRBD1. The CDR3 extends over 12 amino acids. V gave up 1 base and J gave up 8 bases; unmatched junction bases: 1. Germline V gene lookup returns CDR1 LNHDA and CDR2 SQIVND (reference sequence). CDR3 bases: TGTGCCAGTAGTATAGGACAGGGCGAAGCTTTCTTT. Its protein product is CASSIGQGEAFF. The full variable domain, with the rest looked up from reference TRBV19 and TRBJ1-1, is DGGITQSPKYLFRKEGQNVTLSCEQNLNHDAMYWYRQDPGQGLRLIYYSQIVNDFQKGDIAEGYSVSREKKESFPLTVTSAQKNPTAFYLCASSIGQGEAFFGQGTRLTVV.

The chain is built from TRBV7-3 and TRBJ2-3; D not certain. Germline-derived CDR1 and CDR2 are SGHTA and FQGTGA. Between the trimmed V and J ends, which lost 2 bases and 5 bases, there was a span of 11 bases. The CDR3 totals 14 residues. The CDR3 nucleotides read TGTGCCAGCAGCTTATTCACGGGCCTAGATACGCAGTATTTT. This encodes CASSLFTGLDTQYF.

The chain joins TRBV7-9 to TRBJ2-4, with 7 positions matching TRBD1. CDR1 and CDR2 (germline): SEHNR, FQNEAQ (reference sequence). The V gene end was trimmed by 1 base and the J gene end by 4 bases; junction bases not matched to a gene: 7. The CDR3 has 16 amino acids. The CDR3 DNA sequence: TGTGCCAGCAGCTTAGAGATGACAGGGTTAAAAAACATTCAGTACTTC. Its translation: CASSLEMTGLKNIQYF.

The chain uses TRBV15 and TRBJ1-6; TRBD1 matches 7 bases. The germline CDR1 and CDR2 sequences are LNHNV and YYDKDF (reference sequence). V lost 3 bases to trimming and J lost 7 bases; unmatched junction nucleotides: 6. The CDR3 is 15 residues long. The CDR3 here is CATSSQTGPNSPLHF. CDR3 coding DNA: TGTGCCACCAGCAGCCAGACAGGGCCAAATTCACCCCTCCACTTT.

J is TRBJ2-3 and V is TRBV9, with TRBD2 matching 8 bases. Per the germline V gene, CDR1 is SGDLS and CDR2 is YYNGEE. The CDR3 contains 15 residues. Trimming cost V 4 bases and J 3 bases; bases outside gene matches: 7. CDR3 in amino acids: CASSSAGVGTDTQYF. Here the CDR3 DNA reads TGTGCCAGCAGCTCAGCGGGAGTTGGAACAGATACGCAGTATTTT.

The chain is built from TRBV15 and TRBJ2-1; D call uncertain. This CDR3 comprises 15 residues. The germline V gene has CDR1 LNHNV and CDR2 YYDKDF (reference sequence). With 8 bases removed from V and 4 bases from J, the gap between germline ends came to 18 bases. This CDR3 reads CATHSRRTVYNEQFF. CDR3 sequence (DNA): TGTGCCACCCACAGTCGCCGGACGGTTTACAATGAGCAGTTCTTC.

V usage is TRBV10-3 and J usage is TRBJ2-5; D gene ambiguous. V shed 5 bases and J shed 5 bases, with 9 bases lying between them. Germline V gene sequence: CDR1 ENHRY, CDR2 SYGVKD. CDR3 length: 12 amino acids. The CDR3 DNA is TGTGCCATCAGTCGAAGTAGGGAGACCCAGTACTTC. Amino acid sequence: CAISRSRETQYF.

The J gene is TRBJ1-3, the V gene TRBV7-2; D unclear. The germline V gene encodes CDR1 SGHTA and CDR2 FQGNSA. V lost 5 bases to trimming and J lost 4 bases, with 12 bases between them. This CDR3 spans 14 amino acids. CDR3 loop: CASSPDHKGNTIYF. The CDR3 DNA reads TGTGCCAGCAGCCCGGACCACAAGGGAAACACCATATATTTT.

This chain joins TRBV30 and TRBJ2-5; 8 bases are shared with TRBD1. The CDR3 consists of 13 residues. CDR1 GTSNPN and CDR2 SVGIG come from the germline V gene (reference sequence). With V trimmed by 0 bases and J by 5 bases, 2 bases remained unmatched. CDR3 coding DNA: TGTGCCTGGAGTGTACGGACAGGGGAGACCCAGTACTTC. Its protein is CAWSVRTGETQYF.

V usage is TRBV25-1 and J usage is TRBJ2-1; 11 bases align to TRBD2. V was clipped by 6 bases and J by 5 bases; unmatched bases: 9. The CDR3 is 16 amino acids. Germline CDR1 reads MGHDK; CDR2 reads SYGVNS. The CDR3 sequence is CASSLRTSGRHNEQFF. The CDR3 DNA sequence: TGTGCCAGCAGCCTAAGGACTAGCGGGCGACACAATGAGCAGTTCTTC. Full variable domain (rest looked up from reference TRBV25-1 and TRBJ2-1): EADIYQTPRYLVIGTGKKITLECSQTMGHDKMYWYQQDPGMELHLIHYSYGVNSTEKGDLSSESTVSRIRTEHFPLTLESARPSHTSQYLCASSLRTSGRHNEQFFGPGTRLTVL.

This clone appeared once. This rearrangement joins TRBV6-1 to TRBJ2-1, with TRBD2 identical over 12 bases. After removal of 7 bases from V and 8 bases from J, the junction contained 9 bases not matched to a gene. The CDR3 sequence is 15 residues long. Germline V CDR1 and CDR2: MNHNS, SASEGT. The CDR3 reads CASIRLAGVGDEQFF. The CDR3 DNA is TGTGCCAGCATTCGACTAGCGGGAGTGGGCGATGAGCAGTTCTTC.

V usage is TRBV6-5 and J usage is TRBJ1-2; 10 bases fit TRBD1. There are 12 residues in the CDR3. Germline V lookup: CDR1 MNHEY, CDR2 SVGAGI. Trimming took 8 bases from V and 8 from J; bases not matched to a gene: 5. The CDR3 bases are TGTGCCAGCCGGGACAGGGGATGGGGCTACACCTTC. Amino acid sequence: CASRDRGWGYTF.

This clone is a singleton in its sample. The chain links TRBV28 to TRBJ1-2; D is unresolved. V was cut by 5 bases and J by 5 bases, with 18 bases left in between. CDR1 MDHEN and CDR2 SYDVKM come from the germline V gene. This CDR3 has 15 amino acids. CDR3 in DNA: TGTGCCAGCAGTAAACGGGCCACCGCCTTTTATGGCTACACCTTC. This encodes CASSKRATAFYGYTF.